This TCR beta chain was identified in a study of graft-versus-host responses after intestinal transplantation. Overall study: The transplants performed in recipients were multivisceral, liver-intestinal, or isolated intestinal. Anti-thymocyte globulin served as induction for all recipients, who then took tacrolimus and steroids for approximately three years.

Produced via immunoSEQ multiplex PCR; TCRdb's table is partial and in-frame only. The sample has tens of thousands of clones; approximately 92% are singletons. Germline V gene lookup returns CDR1 SGDLS and CDR2 YYNGEE. Trimming took 0 bases from V and 8 from J; bases not matched to a gene: 12. The CDR3 loop spans 17 amino acids. As regards this clone: Its antigen is as yet unknown.

Overall study results and limits: Peak GvH clone levels in circulation were associated with early post-transplant HvG declines. Within the allografts of patients who had graft-donor T cell macrochimerism, graft-versus-host to host-versus-graft clonal ratios were high.

This specimen consisted of PBMCs, obtained about 800 days after a first intestinal transplant, on the day of a second. V is TRBV9 and J is TRBJ1-3; TRBD1 aligns across 9 bases. This receptor was obtained from a human patient who received an intestinal transplant, so some T cells may come from the graft donor. The CDR3 region has the DNA TGTGCCAGCAGCGTAGAGGGGACAGGGTCCCAAGCAGACACCATATATTTT. Protein sequence: CASSVEGTGSQADTIYF.